Listed here are 2 T cell receptor beta chains from one sample, sequenced in a study of shared clonotypes between healthy human individuals. Clones were sequenced by immunoSEQ multiplex PCR, and TCRdb holds only the in-frame ones, with some missing. The profile shows more than 2 million clones, 80% to 95% of them singletons. The naive CD8 subset, CD45RO-negative cells positively selected for CCR7, excluded terminally differentiated effector memory CD45RA+ cells. Sequencing was done on a sample of naive CD8+ T cells from PBMCs. Source of these receptors: a man aged 18 to 29 in good health. Some clones in this sample may be carry-over from other donors' samples.

Regarding this clone: The identical CDR3 is also encoded by other nucleotide sequences in the sample. The V gene is TRBV28, the J gene TRBJ2-7, with 9 bases matching TRBD1. CDR1 MDHEN and CDR2 SYDVKM come from the germline V gene. CDR3 length: 14 amino acids. Germline trimming cut 5 bases from V and 4 bases from J; bases unmatched to any gene: 6. The CDR3 DNA reads as TGTGCCAGCAGTCCGGACAGGGGAGTGTACGAGCAGTACTTC. Its translation: CASSPDRGVYEQYF. The full variable domain, rest sourced from reference TRBV28 and TRBJ2-7, is DVKVTQSSRYLVKRTGEKVFLECVQDMDHENMFWYRQDPGLGLRLIYFSYDVKMKEKGDIPEGYSVSREKKERFSLILESASTNQTSMYLCASSPDRGVYEQYFGPGTRLTVT.

The chain is built from TRBV7-9 and TRBJ2-7; the D call may be TRBD1 or TRBD2 (5 bases each). The CDR3 length is 17 residues. In germline, CDR1 is SEHNR, CDR2 FQNEAQ (reference sequence). The germline V and J ends were trimmed by 0 bases and 0 bases, with 15 bases remaining between them. CDR3 region: CASSLARGGDFSYEQYF. CDR3 DNA: TGTGCCAGCAGCTTAGCCCGGGGCGGAGACTTCTCCTACGAGCAGTACTTC.